This passage covers 29 T cell receptor beta chains from one sample sequenced in a study of blood T cells in healthy people across ages. Next came a second PCR, run for about 7 to 12 cycles, which used a sample-barcoded 5' primer along with a J-beta primer mix. TCRdb ran MiXCR on the 5' RACE reads and lists one entry per CDR3 protein. The repertoire holds around 1,000,000 distinct CDR3 sequences, with 35% to 40% as singletons. Specimen: blood. The receptors derive from a man between 18 and 29 years old in good health.

The sample holds a few counts of this clonotype. V usage is TRBV4-1 and J usage is TRBJ1-1; possible D gene TRBD1, 6 bases. Deletions cut 7 bases from V and 2 bases from J, with 20 bases between. Per the germline V gene, CDR1 is MGHRA and CDR2 is YSYEKL. CDR3 length: 16 residues. CDR3 loop: CASTKGVTRANTEAFF. The CDR3 DNA follows: TGCGCCAGCACTAAGGGGGTTACCCGGGCCAACACTGAAGCTTTCTTT.

This rearrangement joins TRBV4-1 to TRBJ1-5; 7 positions match TRBD1. CDR1 is MGHRA, CDR2 YSYEKL, per germline. After removal of 7 bases from V and 7 bases from J, the junction contained 13 bases not matched to a gene. The CDR3 sequence is 15 residues long. CDR3 sequence: CASTPAPGQPQPQHF. CDR3 nucleotide sequence: TGCGCCAGCACCCCTGCCCCGGGACAGCCACAGCCCCAGCATTTT.

V usage is TRBV20-1 and J usage is TRBJ2-5, with D uncertain. Germline assignment: CDR1 DFQATT and CDR2 SNEGSKA (reference sequence). This CDR3 is built from 14 residues. With 3 bases removed from V and 5 bases from J, the gap between germline ends came to 16 bases. CDR3 nucleotides: TGCAGTGCTAGTGGTACTGAAAGTATCGAGACCCAGTACTTC. Translating gives CSASGTESIETQYF.

This clonotype has only a few counts. This chain connects TRBV2 to TRBJ2-7; TRBD1 might be the D (6 bases). V lost 0 bases, J lost 3 bases, and 9 bases lay in between. Germline lookup yields CDR1 SNHLY and CDR2 FYNNEI. CDR3 length: 14 residues. This CDR3 is CASSEAGTLYEQYF. The CDR3 nucleotides read TGTGCCAGCAGTGAAGCCGGGACACTCTACGAGCAGTACTTC.

This chain joins TRBV10-3 and TRBJ1-1; unclear D gene. Germline CDR1 and CDR2: ENHRY and SYGVKD. This CDR3 has 16 residues. The V end was cut by 0 bases, the J end by 4 bases, with 15 bases between. CDR3 DNA sequence: TGTGCCATCAGTGAGTCAGGTGGCGGTGGGCGCACTGAAGCTTTCTTT. Its translation is CAISESGGGGRTEAFF.

Many counts were recorded for this clonotype. J is TRBJ2-1 and V is TRBV14; D not resolved. The CDR3 loop spans 14 amino acids. Trimming took off 2 bases at V and 8 bases at J, with 13 bases between the two ends. Germline CDR1 and CDR2: SGHDN and FVKESK. CDR3 in amino acids: CASSQTYLDDEQFF. In DNA form, the CDR3 reads TGTGCCAGCAGCCAAACATATCTGGACGATGAGCAGTTCTTC.

The chain recombines TRBV20-1 with TRBJ1-4; TRBD1 matches 7 bases. The CDR3 has 13 residues. Trimming cost V 3 bases and J 8 bases; bases outside gene matches: 6. Germline loops: CDR1 DFQATT, CDR2 SNEGSKA (reference sequence). CDR3 coding DNA: TGCAGTGCTAGTGCAGGGGGAGTAGAAAAACTGTTTTTT. Its translation is CSASAGGVEKLFF.

The chain recombines TRBV4-3 with TRBJ2-1; possible D gene TRBD2, 6 bases. In germline, CDR1 is LGHNA, CDR2 YSLEER. The CDR3 totals 14 residues. The germline V and J ends were trimmed by 1 base and 7 bases, with 11 bases remaining between them. The CDR3 DNA sequence: TGCGCCAGCAGCCAAGGGGACTTCACGAATGAGCAGTTCTTC. Its protein is CASSQGDFTNEQFF.

In its sample, this clonotype was seen once. Germline is not matched at one junction end, which may reflect a read error. J is TRBJ1-2 and V is TRBV6-5, with D unclear. The CDR3 runs to 12 residues. Germline V lookup: CDR1 MNHEY, CDR2 SVGAGI. CDR3 amino acids: CAGSTVGYGYTF. The CDR3 nucleotides read TGTGCCGGCAGTACCGTCGGCTATGGCTACACCTTC.

As concerns this clonotype: One end of the junction varies from germline; a read error may be responsible. The chain employs TRBV20-1 and TRBJ2-3, with D perhaps TRBD1 (6 bases). Germline assignment: CDR1 DFQATT and CDR2 SNEGSKA (reference sequence). The length of the CDR3 is 12 residues. This CDR3 reads CSALGDTDAQYF. CDR3 nucleotides: TGCAGTGCTCTGGGGGACACAGATGCGCAGTATTTT.

The chain employs TRBV6-2 or TRBV6-3 and TRBJ2-3; D is possibly TRBD1 (7 bases). Trimming pared 7 bases from V and 3 bases from J, leaving 20 bases between. Germline lookup yields CDR1 MNHEY and CDR2 SVGEGT. The CDR3 has 16 amino acids. For the CDR3, the DNA is TGTGCCAGCACCAACCAGGGGGGACAGCATACAGATACGCAGTATTTT. It is translated as CASTNQGGQHTDTQYF.

The gene calls are TRBV28 and TRBJ1-4; 10 nucleotides match TRBD1. CDR3 length: 16 residues. Germline CDR1 MDHEN, CDR2 SYDVKM. The V gene end was trimmed by 5 bases and the J gene end by 8 bases; junction bases not matched to a gene: 11. The CDR3 region is CASSIRDRGFDEKLFF. In DNA form, the CDR3 reads TGTGCCAGCAGTATCCGGGACAGGGGTTTTGACGAAAAACTGTTTTTT.

The chain links TRBV27 to TRBJ1-2; no definite D call. Trimming shortened V by 5 bases and J by 7 bases, and 14 bases separated the two germline ends. The CDR3 loop spans 13 amino acids. Germline CDR1 and CDR2: MNHEY and SMNVEV (reference sequence). CDR3 DNA sequence: TGTGCCAGCAGTCGACGGGGTTACGGTGGCTACACCTTC. Translated: CASSRRGYGGYTF.

The J gene is TRBJ2-3, the V gene TRBV12-3 or TRBV12-4; no reliable D call. This CDR3 contains 16 residues. V gave up 5 bases and J gave up 0 bases, with 15 bases separating them. The CDR3 DNA is TGTGCCAGCAGTCTCCGACGGGCTTCGAGCACAGATACGCAGTATTTT. Encoded protein: CASSLRRASSTDTQYF.

This chain links TRBV4-1 with TRBJ1-3, with no clear D. The V end lost 2 bases, the J end lost 2 bases, and 10 bases lay between the germline ends. Germline V CDR1 and CDR2: MGHRA, YSYEKL. The CDR3 covers 15 residues. The CDR3 sequence: CASSQPWPTGNTIYF. CDR3 DNA: TGCGCCAGCAGCCAACCCTGGCCCACTGGAAACACCATATATTTT.

In this sample, this clonotype turned up a few times. The chain is built from TRBV7-3 and TRBJ2-3, with D possibly TRBD2 on 7 matching bases. The CDR3 length is 15 residues. The V gene's germline CDR1 is SGHTA and CDR2 FQGTGA. V lost 2 bases and J lost 7, with 16 bases in between. The CDR3 DNA is TGTGCCAGCAGCTTAGAGGGGGGGTATCACTATACGCAGTATTTT. Residues: CASSLEGGYHYTQYF.

This clonotype was counted only a few times. The J gene is TRBJ2-1, the V gene TRBV11-2; no definite D call. This CDR3 spans 16 amino acids. Trimming left V 1 base short and J 1 base short, with 11 bases between. The germline V gene encodes CDR1 SGHAT and CDR2 FQNNGV. This CDR3 reads CASSLVFARSYNEQFF. In nucleotides, the CDR3 is TGTGCCAGCAGCTTAGTTTTTGCCAGGTCCTACAATGAGCAGTTCTTC.

This chain connects TRBV7-2 to TRBJ1-1; a possible D gene is TRBD1 (6 bases). The CDR3 runs to 18 residues. Germline V gene lookup returns CDR1 SGHTA and CDR2 FQGNSA. V was trimmed by 2 bases and J by 3 bases, leaving 22 bases between them. This chain's CDR3 is CASSLLFKGGLGHTEAFF. The CDR3 nucleotides are TGTGCCAGCAGCTTACTTTTTAAGGGGGGGCTTGGGCACACTGAAGCTTTCTTT.

The table lists this clonotype with a few counts. The V gene is TRBV4-1, the J gene TRBJ1-4; D remains ambiguous. Germline CDR1 and CDR2: MGHRA and YSYEKL. Trimming shortened V by 0 bases and J by 3 bases, and 8 bases separated the two germline ends. This CDR3 has 15 amino acids. In DNA, the CDR3 is TGCGCCAGCAGCCAAGAGTGGGCAGCTAATGAAAAACTGTTTTTT. Amino acid sequence: CASSQEWAANEKLFF.

In the case of this clonotype: The junction does not match germline at one end; this may be a read error. The V gene is TRBV10-3, the J gene TRBJ2-4; 8 positions match TRBD2. Germline V lookup: CDR1 ENHRY, CDR2 SYGVKD. The CDR3 length is 19 residues. For the CDR3, the DNA is TGTGCCACCAGCTACCCCCTGGCGGGGGGAGTTGGAGCCAAAAACATTCAGTGCTTC. Protein sequence: CATSYPLAGGVGAKNIQCF.

Only one count was recorded for this clonotype. The J gene is TRBJ2-5, the V gene TRBV10-3; TRBD1 aligns across 7 bases. Losses at the gene ends were 5 bases for V and 4 bases for J; bases not matched to a gene: 7. Germline CDR1 reads ENHRY; CDR2 reads SYGVKD. The CDR3 spans 14 residues. DNA for the CDR3: TGTGCCATCAGTAAAGACAGGGAAGGAGAGACCCAGTACTTC. It is translated as CAISKDREGETQYF.

This clonotype was detected only a few times. The chain recombines TRBV6-2 or TRBV6-3 with TRBJ2-7, with a weak D call TRBD1 (6 bases). CDR1 and CDR2 from the germline V gene are MNHEY and SVGEGT. Between the trimmed V and J ends, which lost 5 bases and 2 bases, there was a span of 13 bases. This CDR3 is 14 amino acids long. CDR3 in DNA: TGTGCCAGCAGTATCCTACAGGGAACCTACGAGCAGTACTTC. Translation: CASSILQGTYEQYF.

Turning to this clonotype: This may come from a read error, since a much larger clone is one base off. The chain couples TRBV29-1 to TRBJ2-1; D gene unclear. This CDR3 has 13 amino acids. The germline V and J ends were trimmed by 7 bases and 0 bases, with 10 bases remaining between them. Germline assignment: CDR1 SQVTM and CDR2 ANQGSEA. This CDR3 is CSAWEGSYNEQFF. As DNA, the CDR3 is TGCAGCGCCTGGGAAGGCTCCTACAATGAGCAGTTCTTC.

This clonotype was seen a handful of times. This rearrangement joins TRBV3-1 to TRBJ2-1, with TRBD1 as a possible D gene (6 bases). Germline-derived CDR1 and CDR2 are LGHDT and YNNKEL (reference sequence). The CDR3 loop spans 16 amino acids. The V gene lost 4 bases and the J gene lost 3 bases, with 16 bases spanning the gap. The CDR3 nucleotides are TGTGCCAGCAGCCCGCGGACAGCACAATTCTACAATGAGCAGTTCTTC. Translation: CASSPRTAQFYNEQFF.

This clonotype is a singleton in its sample. The chain carries TRBV5-1 and TRBJ1-5, with D possibly TRBD1 on 5 matching bases. The CDR3 consists of 16 residues. With 1 base removed from V and 3 bases from J, the gap between germline ends came to 14 bases. CDR1 is SGHRS, CDR2 YFSETQ, per germline. CDR3 residues: CASSLWGLNSNQPQHF. The DNA of the CDR3 is TGCGCCAGCAGCTTGTGGGGGTTGAACTCCAATCAGCCCCAGCATTTT.

The rearrangement uses TRBV7-6 and TRBJ1-1; D may be TRBD1 (6 bases). Trimming stripped 5 bases from V and 0 bases from J, with 16 bases between. The CDR3 runs to 16 residues. In germline, CDR1 is SGHVS, CDR2 FNYEAQ. CDR3 region: CASSPPGDYMNTEAFF. The CDR3 DNA follows: TGTGCCAGCAGCCCCCCAGGGGACTACATGAACACTGAAGCTTTCTTT.

This clonotype was seen more than once but under ten times. Here the CDR3 reads CASTTSDLDRTYYGYTF. CDR3 coding DNA: TGTGCCAGCACCACTTCCGACCTAGACAGGACCTACTATGGCTACACCTTC. The chain is built from TRBV7-2 and TRBJ1-2; TRBD1 might be the D (6 bases). V dropped 7 bases and J dropped 3 bases, with 24 bases sitting between them. Germline CDR1 SGHTA, CDR2 FQGNSA. This CDR3 region has 17 residues.

This rearrangement joins TRBV7-9 to TRBJ2-2; D remains unclear. With 6 bases removed from V and 7 bases from J, the gap between germline ends came to 12 bases. Germline assignment: CDR1 SEHNR and CDR2 FQNEAQ (reference sequence). This CDR3 has 13 amino acids. The CDR3 DNA reads as TGTGCCAGCAGTCCAAGGGATCACGGGGAGCTGTTTTTT. This codes for CASSPRDHGELFF.

The genes are TRBV6-5 and TRBJ1-1; unclear D gene. Germline CDR1 and CDR2: MNHEY and SVGAGI. Trimming took off 8 bases at V and 4 bases at J, with 17 bases between the two ends. CDR3 length: 14 amino acids. The CDR3 loop reads CASVLREYGTEAFF. CDR3 coding DNA: TGTGCCAGCGTTCTGAGGGAATACGGCACTGAAGCTTTCTTT.